The present TCR beta chain was sequenced within a study of cytomegalovirus exposure and HLA in healthy donors. The PCR contained 60 Vbeta and 13 Jbeta primers. Sequenced by immunoSEQ multiplex PCR; TCRdb stores in-frame clones only, minus some. The sample holds approximately 120,000 clones, roughly 17% seen once. The sequenced sample was PBMCs. The clonotype comes from a female donor in good health and CMV-seropositive.

CDR3 sequence: CSGTGSHQETQYF. CDR3 in DNA: TGCAGCGGGACAGGCTCCCACCAAGAGACCCAGTACTTC. The chain joins TRBV29-1 to TRBJ2-5, with TRBD1 matching 7 bases. Trimming cost V 7 bases and J 0 bases; bases outside gene matches: 5. The CDR3 has 13 residues. Germline V gene lookup returns CDR1 SQVTM and CDR2 ANQGSEA.